Presented here are 29 T cell receptor beta chains from one specimen sequenced in a study of cytomegalovirus exposure and HLA in healthy donors. Researchers ran the PCR with 60 Vbeta and 13 Jbeta primers. The assay was immunoSEQ multiplex PCR, and TCRdb's table has in-frame clones only and misses some. The table shows 110,000 to 150,000 clones, with more than 80% occurring only once. The material sequenced was PBMCs. The receptors here all came from a woman between 40 and 55 years old in good health and CMV-seropositive.

This clone has only a few counts. The V gene is TRBV7-9, the J gene TRBJ2-7; TRBD2 is a possible D gene (6 bases). Between the trimmed V and J ends, which lost 5 bases and 6 bases, there was a span of 14 bases. The CDR3 has 13 residues. Germline CDR1 reads SEHNR; CDR2 reads FQNEAQ (reference sequence). CDR3 sequence reads: CASSAGGRVEQYF. The CDR3 coding sequence is TGTGCCAGCAGCGCCGGGGGTAGGGTCGAGCAGTACTTC.

The chain employs TRBV28 and TRBJ1-1; D not resolved. Germline V gives CDR1 MDHEN, CDR2 SYDVKM. CDR3 length: 14 amino acids. Trimming took off 3 bases at V and 0 bases at J, with 8 bases between the two ends. CDR3 coding DNA: TGTGCCAGCAGTTTCAACACCATGAACACTGAAGCTTTCTTT. It specifies CASSFNTMNTEAFF.

This clone showed up just a few times. The rearrangement links TRBV11-2 to TRBJ2-2; 8 bases are a match to TRBD2. With V trimmed by 1 base and J by 6 bases, 4 bases remained unmatched. The germline V gene encodes CDR1 SGHAT and CDR2 FQNNGV. The CDR3 runs 15 residues. CDR3 loop: CASSLVGLDSGELFF. The CDR3 region has the DNA TGTGCCAGCAGCTTAGTGGGACTAGACTCCGGGGAGCTGTTTTTT.

The chain carries TRBV11-2 and TRBJ2-1; TRBD2 agrees at 8 bases. Germline V gives CDR1 SGHAT, CDR2 FQNNGV. J was trimmed by 6 bases and V by 5 bases; bases with no gene match: 9. The CDR3 runs to 15 residues. The CDR3 sequence is CASSRPGLVSNEQFF. The DNA for the CDR3 is TGTGCCAGCAGCCGACCGGGACTAGTTAGCAATGAGCAGTTCTTC.

There are a few counts of this clone. This rearrangement joins TRBV30 to TRBJ2-7; the match to TRBD1 covers 8 bases. The CDR3 extends over 14 amino acids. The J segment lost 3 bases and the V segment lost 3 bases, leaving 7 bases of the junction unmatched. Germline V gene sequence: CDR1 GTSNPN, CDR2 SVGIG (reference sequence). CDR3 bases: TGTGCCTGGAGCCCGGGACAGGAGAACTACGAGCAGTACTTC. Its protein product is CAWSPGQENYEQYF.

The V and J genes are TRBV2 and TRBJ2-7; 9 nucleotides line up with TRBD1. Per germline, CDR1 SNHLY and CDR2 FYNNEI. After removal of 4 bases from V and 5 bases from J, the junction contained 6 bases not matched to a gene. CDR3 size: 14 residues. The CDR3 DNA reads TGTGCCAGCAGTGTGGGGACAGGGTACCACGAGCAGTACTTC. Its protein is CASSVGTGYHEQYF.

This sequence joins TRBV2 and TRBJ2-7; TRBD2 might be the D (5 bases). Trimming stripped 7 bases from V and 1 base from J, with 14 bases between. The CDR3 covers 14 residues. Germline CDR1 and CDR2: SNHLY and FYNNEI. CDR3 DNA sequence: TGTGCCAGCACCAAGGCCGGGGTGTCCTACGAGCAGTACTTC. Translation: CASTKAGVSYEQYF.

V is TRBV9 and J is TRBJ2-5; 13 positions match TRBD2. Germline CDR1 and CDR2: SGDLS and YYNGEE. V shed 5 bases, J shed 2 bases, and the junction held 3 bases outside the gene matches. The CDR3 consists of 15 residues. This chain's CDR3 is CASSWTSGGQETQYF. The CDR3 DNA follows: TGTGCCAGCAGTTGGACTAGCGGGGGACAAGAGACCCAGTACTTC.

CDR3 DNA sequence: TGTGCCAGCTCACCGGTCCAGATCTACAATGAGCAGTTCTTC. As protein: CASSPVQIYNEQFF. This chain joins TRBV18 and TRBJ2-1; the D is unclear. CDR3 length: 14 residues. The germline CDR1 and CDR2 sequences are KGHSH and LQKENI. V was trimmed by 3 bases and J by 3 bases, leaving 9 bases between them.

V usage is TRBV5-4 and J usage is TRBJ2-5; TRBD2 matches 8 bases. The better agreement between TRBJ2-7 and the DNA end casts doubt on the J call. This CDR3 is built from 17 residues. The V gene's germline CDR1 is SGHNT and CDR2 YYREEE (reference sequence). The CDR3 loop is CASSSGRLSGGTYEQYF. The CDR3 nucleotides read TGTGCCAGCAGCTCGGGGAGGCTTTCGGGAGGGACCTACGAGCAGTACTTC.

In regard to this clone: At the DNA level, this CDR3 is encoded by other sequences in the same sample as well. The V call is TRBV28, the J call TRBJ2-7, with TRBD1 identical over 9 bases. Per germline, CDR1 MDHEN and CDR2 SYDVKM. CDR3 length: 14 amino acids. V dropped 0 bases and J dropped 3; count of bases not matched to a gene: 0. The CDR3 region is CASSLWDRGYEQYF. CDR3 nucleotide sequence: TGTGCCAGCAGTTTATGGGACAGGGGCTACGAGCAGTACTTC.

The V and J genes are TRBV5-1 and TRBJ2-3; possibly TRBD2 for D (6 bases). V dropped 4 bases and J dropped 2 bases, with 11 bases sitting between them. This CDR3 has 14 residues. Germline V gene lookup returns CDR1 SGHRS and CDR2 YFSETQ. As DNA, the CDR3 is TGCGCCAGCAGCCGGGACTGGAACACAGATACGCAGTATTTT. Encoded protein: CASSRDWNTDTQYF.

The V and J genes are TRBV5-4 and TRBJ1-2; the D gene is possibly TRBD1 (5 bases). The CDR3 is 16 residues long. Trimming removed 0 bases from V and 0 bases from J, with 12 bases in between. Germline V gives CDR1 SGHNT, CDR2 YYREEE (reference sequence). The CDR3 here is CASSLDGAASNYGYTF. The CDR3, as DNA: TGTGCCAGCAGCTTGGATGGGGCAGCTTCTAACTATGGCTACACCTTC.

This sequence joins TRBV28 and TRBJ1-1; the D gene is possibly TRBD1 (5 bases). This CDR3 comprises 12 residues. V lost 7 bases, J lost 11 bases, and 17 bases lay in between. Germline values: CDR1 MDHEN, CDR2 SYDVKM. The CDR3 DNA reads TGTGCCAGCACCTACCCCGGGGGTAATGCTTTCTTT. Its translation: CASTYPGGNAFF. Filled out from reference TRBV28 and TRBJ1-1, the complete variable domain reads DVKVTQSSRYLVKRTGEKVFLECVQDMDHENMFWYRQDPGLGLRLIYFSYDVKMKEKGDIPEGYSVSREKKERFSLILESASTNQTSMYLCASTYPGGNAFFGQGTRLTVV.

The rearrangement uses TRBV7-3 and TRBJ2-5; TRBD1 aligns across 7 bases. The J segment lost 6 bases and the V segment lost 3 bases, leaving 4 bases of the junction unmatched. Germline CDR1 is SGHTA and CDR2 is FQGTGA. CDR3 length: 13 amino acids. In DNA, the CDR3 is TGTGCCAGCAGCTTCGACAGGGAGCAGACCCAGTACTTC. Protein product: CASSFDREQTQYF.

The chain carries TRBV29-1 and TRBJ2-7; TRBD1 aligns across 7 bases. The CDR3 length is 12 residues. The germline gives CDR1 SQVTM, CDR2 ANQGSEA. Trimming cost V 4 bases and J 4 bases; bases outside gene matches: 4. The CDR3 sequence: CSVVAGGYEQYF. For the CDR3, the DNA is TGCAGCGTTGTCGCAGGGGGTTACGAGCAGTACTTC.

The chain employs TRBV30 and TRBJ2-1; the D gene is possibly TRBD1 (5 bases). In germline, CDR1 is GTSNPN, CDR2 SVGIG (reference sequence). Trimming cost V 5 bases and J 4 bases, with 15 bases left between them. The CDR3 is 14 amino acids. Here the CDR3 reads CAWGRQLPYNEQFF. DNA of the CDR3: TGTGCCTGGGGTAGACAGTTACCTTACAATGAGCAGTTCTTC.

DNA for the CDR3: TGTGCCAGCAGTGAAGGCATAATTAGTCAAGAGACCCAGTACTTC. Translated: CASSEGIISQETQYF. The chain couples TRBV6-1 to TRBJ2-5; D call uncertain. The V gene lost 1 base and the J gene lost 2 bases, with 11 bases spanning the gap. The CDR3 has 15 amino acids. CDR1 MNHNS and CDR2 SASEGT come from the germline V gene.

The table lists this clone with a few counts. The chain recombines TRBV6-5 with TRBJ1-4, with a weak D call TRBD1 (6 bases). CDR1 and CDR2 from the germline V gene are MNHEY and SVGAGI. With 5 bases removed from V and 11 bases from J, the gap between germline ends came to 12 bases. The CDR3 is made up of 12 amino acids. This CDR3 is CASSPDRKKLFF. Here the CDR3 DNA reads TGTGCCAGCAGTCCCGACAGGAAGAAACTGTTTTTT.

V gene TRBV7-9 combines with J gene TRBJ2-1; 12 bases agree with TRBD2. The germline V gene encodes CDR1 SEHNR and CDR2 FQNEAQ (reference sequence). V was pared by 5 bases and J by 5 bases, with 7 bases of the junction left unmatched. The CDR3 contains 16 residues. The CDR3 DNA reads TGTGCCAGCAGCCCCCGACTAGCGGGAGTCAACAATGAGCAGTTCTTC. This gives the protein CASSPRLAGVNNEQFF.

The chain uses TRBV4-3 and TRBJ1-2; no clear D. CDR1 is LGHNA and CDR2 is YSLEER in the germline V gene. Deletions cut 0 bases from V and 4 bases from J, with 18 bases between. The CDR3 contains 17 residues. CDR3 in DNA: TGCGCCAGCAGCCAAGATAGGCGGGTGGAGAGTACCTATGGCTACACCTTC. Translated: CASSQDRRVESTYGYTF.

With regard to this clone: The conserved phenylalanine or tryptophan is not found at the CDR3 terminus, so this likely reflects a read error. The CDR3 coding sequence is TGTGCCAGCAGCCCCTTCGACTCCAAAAACATTCAGTACCTC. Its translation is CASSPFDSKNIQYL. The V call is TRBV9, the J call TRBJ2-4; D unclear. Germline loops: CDR1 SGDLS, CDR2 YYNGEE. The V and J ends lost 4 bases and 2 bases respectively, with 10 bases between them. The length of the CDR3 is 14 residues.

J is TRBJ2-7 and V is TRBV28; D possibly corresponds to TRBD2 (6 bases). The CDR3 has 14 amino acids. Trimming took 10 bases from V and 0 from J, leaving 16 bases between them. The V gene's germline CDR1 is MDHEN and CDR2 SYDVKM. The CDR3 DNA reads as TGTGCCACCCGGACGTTGCGGGGCTCCTACGAGCAGTACTTC. Translating it yields CATRTLRGSYEQYF.

J is TRBJ1-4 and V is TRBV9; TRBD1 matches 11 bases. The CDR3 is 15 residues long. CDR1 and CDR2 from the germline V gene are SGDLS and YYNGEE. Germline trimming cut 1 base from V and 8 bases from J; bases unmatched to any gene: 4. The CDR3 protein is CASSVTGTGGEKLFF. CDR3 bases: TGTGCCAGCAGCGTAACCGGGACAGGGGGGGAAAAACTGTTTTTT.

This chain joins TRBV6-5 and TRBJ1-2; no firm D call. The germline V and J ends were trimmed by 4 bases and 10 bases, with 13 bases remaining between them. The germline V gene encodes CDR1 MNHEY and CDR2 SVGAGI. The CDR3 is 12 amino acids. CDR3 sequence: CASSWSGNLYTF. The DNA of the CDR3 is TGTGCCAGCAGTTGGTCGGGGAACCTCTACACCTTC.

The V call is TRBV15, the J call TRBJ1-5; D remains unclear. Germline V lookup: CDR1 LNHNV, CDR2 YYDKDF (reference sequence). CDR3 size: 14 residues. V lost 0 bases, J lost 4 bases, and 7 bases lay in between. CDR3 nucleotides: TGTGCCACCAGCAGAGAGGCAGGAAATCAGCCCCAGCATTTT. Translated: CATSREAGNQPQHF.

The genes are TRBV10-3 and TRBJ2-5; 9 bases are a match to TRBD1. The CDR3 has 14 residues. Germline V CDR1 and CDR2: ENHRY, SYGVKD. V lost 8 bases to trimming and J lost 2 bases; unmatched junction nucleotides: 6. Written as DNA, the CDR3 is TGTGCCATCCGGGACAGGGTGGGTCAAGAGACCCAGTACTTC. Its protein product is CAIRDRVGQETQYF.

The chain carries TRBV9 and TRBJ2-7; no clear D. Per germline, CDR1 SGDLS and CDR2 YYNGEE. The CDR3 is 14 residues long. Trimming stripped 0 bases from V and 2 bases from J, with 9 bases between. CDR3 bases: TGTGCCAGCAGCGTAGCCAGCGCGGCCTACGAGCAGTACTTC. This gives the protein CASSVASAAYEQYF.

The V and J genes are TRBV7-2 and TRBJ2-1; 7 positions match TRBD2. The CDR3 is 14 residues long. J gave up 7 bases and V 5 bases, and 8 bases lay outside the gene matches. Germline V CDR1 and CDR2: SGHTA, FQGNSA. The CDR3 sequence: CASSPGLVLNEQFF. The DNA of the CDR3 is TGTGCCAGCAGCCCCGGACTAGTCCTGAATGAGCAGTTCTTC.